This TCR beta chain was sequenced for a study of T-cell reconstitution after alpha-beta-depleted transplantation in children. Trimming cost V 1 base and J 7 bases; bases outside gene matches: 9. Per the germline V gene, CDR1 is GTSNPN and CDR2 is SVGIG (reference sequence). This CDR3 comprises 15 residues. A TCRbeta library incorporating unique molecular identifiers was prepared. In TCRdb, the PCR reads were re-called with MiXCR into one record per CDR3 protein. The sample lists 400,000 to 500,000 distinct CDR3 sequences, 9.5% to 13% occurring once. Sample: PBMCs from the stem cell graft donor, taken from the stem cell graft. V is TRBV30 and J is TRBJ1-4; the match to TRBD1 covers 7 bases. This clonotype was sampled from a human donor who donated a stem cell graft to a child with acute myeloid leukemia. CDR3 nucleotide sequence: TGTGCCTGGAGTGCTAAGGGGGCGATGGGTGAAAAACTGTTTTTT. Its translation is CAWSAKGAMGEKLFF.